This TCR beta chain was observed in a study of OX40 agonist ivuxolimab in advanced cancers. The method was immunoSEQ multiplex PCR; TCRdb's version includes in-frame clones alone and lacks a portion of them. The table shows about 64,000 clones, with around four fifths occurring only once. General study findings and limits: Within 6 weeks, CD4+ and CD8+ blood T cells expanded clonally at 0.1 to 3.0 mg/kg.

The CDR3 covers 14 residues. CDR1 is SGHAT, CDR2 FQDESV, per germline (reference sequence). The V and J ends lost 7 bases and 4 bases respectively, with 16 bases between them. As regards this clone: Its antigen remains unknown.

The timepoints at which blood was sampled were baseline, cycle 4 day 1, and cycle 7 day 1. The sequences come from CD4+ or CD8+ T cells sorted from blood, collected in a trial of the OX40 agonist ivuxolimab. The V and J genes are TRBV11-1 and TRBJ1-1, with D possibly being TRBD1 (5 bases). This TCR was sampled from an adult with an advanced solid tumor such as melanoma, head and neck, liver or kidney cancer. Here the CDR3 DNA reads TGTGCCAGCAACAATCTGGGACTTCTCACTGAAGCTTTCTTT. It specifies CASNNLGLLTEAFF.